A selection of T cell receptor beta chains follows, all from one sample in a study of shared clonotypes between healthy human individuals. TCRdb's table, derived via immunoSEQ multiplex PCR, lists solely in-frame clones and lacks some. The repertoire holds 450,000 or so clones, about 74% seen once, with around 12% in the top ten. What was sequenced was PBMCs. The receptors shown here come from a woman in her thirties or forties in good health. Some clones in this sample may be carry-over from other donors' samples. CDR3s include the opening cysteine and the closing phenylalanine or tryptophan. A D gene is named only where the DNA matches it firmly. Rows give clone size only sometimes, using once, few, many, or a class for an expanded clone.

J: TRBJ1-4; D: TRBD1; size: -; V: TRBV28; CDR3: CASTPAGTGYEKLFF; DNA: TGTGCCAGCACCCCGGCGGGGACAGGGTATGAAAAACTGTTTTTT
J: TRBJ1-1; D: TRBD1; size: -; V: TRBV19; CDR3: CASSSRTGRTEAFF; DNA: TGTGCCAGTAGTTCCCGGACAGGGCGGACTGAAGCTTTCTTT
J: TRBJ1-4; D: -; size: -; V: TRBV15; CDR3: CATSRDFGENEKLFF; DNA: TGTGCCACCAGCAGAGATTTCGGAGAAAATGAAAAACTGTTTTTT
J: TRBJ2-5; D: -; size: -; V: TRBV28; CDR3: CASSVGETQYF; DNA: TGTGCCAGCAGTGTAGGGGAGACCCAGTACTTC
J: TRBJ2-2; D: TRBD1; size: -; V: TRBV5-1; CDR3: CASSWRTGSESGELFF; DNA: TGCGCCAGCAGCTGGCGGACAGGGAGTGAGTCCGGGGAGCTGTTTTTT
J: TRBJ2-7; D: -; size: -; V: TRBV18; CDR3: CASSPPSVPQQYF; DNA: TGTGCCAGCTCACCACCGTCGGTGCCCCAGCAGTACTTC
J: TRBJ2-5; D: -; size: once; V: TRBV5-4; CDR3: CASSLKAGQETQYF; DNA: TGTGCCAGCAGCTTGAAGGCGGGACAAGAGACCCAGTACTTC
J: TRBJ1-5; D: -; size: -; V: TRBV2; CDR3: CASSEAFKNQPQHF; DNA: TGTGCCAGCAGTGAAGCGTTTAAGAATCAGCCCCAGCATTTT
J: TRBJ2-7; D: TRBD2; size: -; V: TRBV4-2; CDR3: CASSPSGRPTYEQYF; DNA: TGTGCCAGCAGCCCTAGCGGGAGACCGACCTACGAGCAGTACTTC
J: TRBJ1-5; D: -; size: -; V: TRBV21-1; CDR3: CASSKDCRDRGLQPQHF; DNA: TGTGCCAGCAGCAAGGATTGTCGGGACAGGGGGCTCCAGCCCCAGCATTTT
J: TRBJ2-7; D: -; size: -; V: TRBV19; CDR3: CASSSPAGGPGYEQYF; DNA: TGTGCCAGTAGCTCCCCGGCTGGGGGTCCGGGCTACGAGCAGTACTTC
J: TRBJ2-7; D: -; size: -; V: TRBV10-2; CDR3: CASRDAYEQYF; DNA: TGCGCCAGCAGGGACGCCTACGAGCAGTACTTC
J: TRBJ2-5; D: -; size: -; V: TRBV4-1; CDR3: CASSQVWVRGETQYF; DNA: TGCGCCAGCAGCCAAGTCTGGGTTCGTGGAGAGACCCAGTACTTC
J: TRBJ2-1; D: TRBD2; size: many; V: TRBV18; CDR3: CASSPSHQSLAGVNEQFF; DNA: TGTGCCAGCTCACCATCCCATCAGTCACTAGCGGGAGTGAATGAGCAGTTCTTC
J: TRBJ1-5; D: -; size: few; V: TRBV28; CDR3: CASSFSQRNQPQHF; DNA: TGTGCCAGCAGTTTTTCCCAACGCAATCAGCCCCAGCATTTT
J: TRBJ1-5; D: -; size: -; V: TRBV19; CDR3: CASKPRPTGQPQHF; DNA: TGTGCCAGTAAGCCCAGGCCAACCGGCCAGCCCCAGCATTTT
J: TRBJ1-3; D: -; size: -; V: TRBV30; CDR3: CACSAGPLVNTIYF; DNA: TGTGCCTGCAGTGCCGGGCCACTAGTAAACACCATATATTTT
J: TRBJ1-4; D: TRBD1; size: -; V: TRBV9; CDR3: CASSEGQGGTNEKLFF; DNA: TGTGCCAGCAGCGAGGGACAGGGGGGAACTAATGAAAAACTGTTTTTT
J: TRBJ2-2; D: -; size: -; V: TRBV28; CDR3: CASTLGGGNIGTGELFF; DNA: TGTGCCAGCACCTTAGGGGGAGGAAATATAGGGACCGGGGAGCTGTTTTTT
J: TRBJ2-7; D: -; size: -; V: TRBV6-1; CDR3: CASSDRAGNSYEQYF; DNA: TGTGCCAGCAGTGATAGGGCGGGGAACTCCTACGAGCAGTACTTC
J: TRBJ1-1; D: TRBD1; size: -; V: TRBV20-1; CDR3: CSANRDSKAFF; DNA: TGCAGTGCTAACCGGGACAGCAAAGCTTTCTTT
J: TRBJ1-2; D: TRBD1; size: -; V: TRBV18; CDR3: CASSPQRVLEGAGYGYTF; DNA: TGTGCCAGCTCACCACAGCGGGTATTGGAGGGGGCTGGCTATGGCTACACCTTC
J: TRBJ2-1; D: -; size: few; V: TRBV5-8; CDR3: CASSFDPYNEQFF; DNA: TGTGCCAGCAGCTTCGATCCCTACAATGAGCAGTTCTTC
J: TRBJ1-2; D: -; size: -; V: TRBV7-2; CDR3: CASSLSGLNNYGYTF; DNA: TGTGCCAGCAGCCTCTCGGGTCTGAATAACTATGGCTACACCTTC
J: TRBJ1-2; D: TRBD1; size: -; V: TRBV28; CDR3: CASSLNRGLYGYTF; DNA: TGTGCCAGCAGTTTAAACAGGGGGCTGTATGGCTACACCTTC
J: TRBJ2-7; D: -; size: -; V: TRBV27; CDR3: CASSLNYVREQYF; DNA: TGTGCCAGCAGTTTAAACTACGTAAGGGAGCAGTACTTC
J: TRBJ1-2; D: -; size: -; V: TRBV28; CDR3: CASNAGGYGYTF; DNA: TGTGCCAGCAACGCAGGAGGCTATGGCTACACCTTC
J: TRBJ2-1; D: -; size: -; V: TRBV4-1; CDR3: CASSQATPPASKFF; DNA: TGCGCCAGCAGCCAAGCGACTCCCCCGGCTAGTAAGTTCTTC
J: TRBJ2-3; D: -; size: many; V: TRBV18; CDR3: CASSSGPGTDTQYF; DNA: TGTGCCAGCTCATCGGGGCCAGGGACAGATACGCAGTATTTT
J: TRBJ2-7; D: TRBD1; size: -; V: TRBV19; CDR3: CATSEVGDRTYEQYF; DNA: TGTGCCACAAGCGAAGTAGGGGACAGGACCTACGAGCAGTACTTC
J: TRBJ1-3; D: -; size: -; V: TRBV7-2; CDR3: CASSPRGSRGNTIYF; DNA: TGTGCCAGCAGTCCCCGGGGAAGTAGGGGAAACACCATATATTTT
J: TRBJ1-1; D: TRBD1; size: -; V: TRBV28; CDR3: CASSFDRVSPEAFF; DNA: TGTGCCAGCAGTTTCGACAGGGTGAGTCCTGAAGCTTTCTTT
J: TRBJ1-5; D: -; size: -; V: TRBV4-3; CDR3: CASSQDWPRQPQHF; DNA: TGCGCCAGCAGCCAAGATTGGCCCCGTCAGCCCCAGCATTTT
J: TRBJ2-7; D: -; size: -; V: TRBV23-1; CDR3: CASKPGNRELEQYF; DNA: TGCGCCAGCAAACCGGGAAACAGGGAACTGGAGCAGTACTTC
J: TRBJ2-2; D: -; size: -; V: TRBV6-5; CDR3: CASSYSRTFTGELFF; DNA: TGTGCCAGCAGTTACTCGAGAACTTTCACCGGGGAGCTGTTTTTT
J: TRBJ2-2; D: TRBD2; size: -; V: TRBV7-8; CDR3: CASSAGLAGVIGELFF; DNA: TGTGCCAGCAGCGCCGGACTAGCGGGAGTAATAGGGGAGCTGTTTTTT